This T cell receptor (beta chain) was recovered during a study of CD8+ T cells in alopecia areata. Extracted RNA was reverse transcribed into cDNA, the sequencing template. Generated by immunoSEQ multiplex PCR, the TCRdb table keeps only in-frame clones and is missing some. The data hold 90,000 or so clones, with about 40% observed a single time. Per germline, CDR1 MDHEN and CDR2 SYDVKM. Trimming pared 6 bases from V and 3 bases from J, leaving 9 bases between. This CDR3 has 12 residues. Described treatment: oral pan-JAK inhibitor, 5-10 mg twice daily. Sorting of PBMCs yielded the CD4+ and CD8+ T cells.

Sequencing used CD8+ T cells sorted from blood, obtained at week 24, from a patient treated with tofacitinib. The chain joins TRBV28 to TRBJ2-7; no clear D. This TCR derives from a human donor with alopecia areata. The CDR3 DNA is TGTGCCAGCAGCGTTCCATACTACGAGCAGTACTTC. Protein: CASSVPYYEQYF.